This T cell receptor (beta chain) was documented in a study of Ad26.COV2.S vaccination and SARS-CoV-2 variants. This clone was detected a few times. The CDR3 extends over 13 amino acids. V was pared by 4 bases and J by 0 bases, with 7 bases between. Germline V gene lookup returns CDR1 SGHRS and CDR2 YFSETQ. Treatment meaning: about 20 received Ad26.COV2.S at low or high dose, single or two shots; about 5 received placebo; per-sample allocation not given. The study sampled participants on day 63 after the first vaccine or placebo injection. Sequencing was performed with immunoSEQ multiplex PCR; in TCRdb, only in-frame clones are kept and a portion is missing. This sample yields 360,000 or so clones, of which around 91% are seen a single time; about 1.9% belongs to the top ten.

The specimen was peripheral blood, collected in a trial of Ad26.COV2.S vaccine versus placebo. The sequence derives from a person between 18 and 60 years old who received the Ad26.COV2.S COVID-19 vaccine or a placebo. The chain joins TRBV5-1 to TRBJ2-5; D assignment may be TRBD1 or TRBD2 (5 bases each). Written as DNA, the CDR3 is TGCGCCAGCAGCCGGGACCACCAAGAGACCCAGTACTTC. Translated, it gives CASSRDHQETQYF. The full variable domain, in which reference TRBV5-1 and TRBJ2-5 provide the parts outside the CDR3, is KAGVTQTPRYLIKTRGQQVTLSCSPISGHRSVSWYQQTPGQGLQFLFEYFSETQRNKGNFPGRFSGRQFSNSRSEMNVSTLELGDSALYLCASSRDHQETQYFGPGTRLLVL.